The 14 T cell receptor beta chains listed next were all sequenced from one sample in a study of shared clonotypes between healthy human individuals. Using immunoSEQ multiplex PCR, the repertoire was profiled, and TCRdb retains in-frame clones only, with some absent. The table includes some 2,500,000 clones, over 85% detected once. Sequences were obtained from naive CD4+ T cells from PBMCs. Sample subset: CD45RA+ positively selected. These receptors were obtained from a man aged 18 to 35 in good health. Some clones in this sample may be carry-over from other donors' samples.

The chain carries TRBV29-1 and TRBJ2-3; 13 bases are a match to TRBD2. The junction had 5 bases not matched to a gene; V was cut back by 3 bases and J by 2 bases. This CDR3 region has 16 residues. Germline CDR1 reads SQVTM; CDR2 reads ANQGSEA. CDR3 protein: CSVDTGLAGTTDTQYF. DNA of the CDR3: TGCAGCGTTGACACGGGACTAGCGGGGACCACAGATACGCAGTATTTT.

The chain links TRBV6-1 to TRBJ2-7, with D uncertain. This CDR3 has 14 amino acids. The V end lost 2 bases, the J end lost 5 bases, and 13 bases lay between the germline ends. CDR1 MNHNS and CDR2 SASEGT come from the germline V gene. CDR3 sequence (DNA): TGTGCCAGCAGTGAACAGGCCCGGGCTCACGAGCAGTACTTC. Amino acids: CASSEQARAHEQYF.

The chain uses TRBV25-1 and TRBJ1-4; the match to TRBD1 covers 7 bases. The germline V gene encodes CDR1 MGHDK and CDR2 SYGVNS. The CDR3 extends over 17 amino acids. Trimming removed 3 bases from V and 8 bases from J; junction bases left unmatched: 15. The CDR3 sequence is CASSDPSRRQGDEKLFF. The DNA for the CDR3 is TGTGCCAGCAGTGACCCTTCACGACGGCAGGGGGACGAAAAACTGTTTTTT.

About this clone: The sample carries other DNA sequences with the same CDR3. The chain links TRBV5-1 to TRBJ2-7; 8 bases map to TRBD1. The CDR3 loop spans 12 amino acids. Trimming at V came to 3 bases and at J to 5 bases, leaving 1 base not matched to a gene. CDR1 is SGHRS, CDR2 YFSETQ, per germline. The CDR3 coding sequence is TGCGCCAGCAGCTCGACAGGGGACGAGCAGTACTTC. Amino acid sequence: CASSSTGDEQYF.

This rearrangement joins TRBV30 to TRBJ1-4; unclear D gene. Germline-derived CDR1 and CDR2 are GTSNPN and SVGIG (reference sequence). The CDR3 extends over 11 amino acids. Trimming took off 3 bases at V and 10 bases at J, with 9 bases between the two ends. CDR3 coding DNA: TGTGCCTGGAGGTCACGAGGAAAACTGTTTTTT. It yields the protein CAWRSRGKLFF.

The V and J genes are TRBV4-2 and TRBJ2-3, with 13 bases matching TRBD2. There are 15 residues in the CDR3. Germline CDR1 is LGHNA and CDR2 is YNFKEQ. Trimming at V came to 3 bases and at J to 3 bases, leaving 0 bases not matched to a gene. Here the CDR3 DNA reads TGTGCCAGCAGCCAGACTAGCGGGAGGACAGATACGCAGTATTTT. This encodes CASSQTSGRTDTQYF.

The CDR3 DNA follows: TGTGCCAGTAGTGTGGACCCTAGAACGATCGGGGCCCAGTACTTC. It specifies CASSVDPRTIGAQYF. The chain recombines TRBV19 with TRBJ2-5, with D perhaps matching TRBD2 (5 bases). Looked up from germline, CDR1 is LNHDA and CDR2 is SQIVND (reference sequence). The V gene lost 5 bases and the J gene lost 9 bases, with 22 bases spanning the gap. This CDR3 has 15 amino acids.

This chain links TRBV5-1 with TRBJ1-2, with D possibly being TRBD1 (5 bases). The length of the CDR3 is 13 residues. CDR1 is SGHRS, CDR2 YFSETQ, per germline. V shed 3 bases and J shed 4 bases, with 10 bases lying between them. The DNA for the CDR3 is TGCGCCAGCAGCTCTCAGGGAATCTATGGCTACACCTTC. Translated, it gives CASSSQGIYGYTF.

This rearrangement joins TRBV6-5 to TRBJ1-1, with 8 bases identical to TRBD1. With 4 bases clipped from V and 6 bases from J, the junction kept 1 base outside the gene matches. This CDR3 has 12 amino acids. Per germline, CDR1 MNHEY and CDR2 SVGAGI. The CDR3 region is CASSLQGAEAFF. In DNA form, the CDR3 reads TGTGCCAGCAGTTTACAGGGGGCTGAAGCTTTCTTT.

The gene calls are TRBV19 and TRBJ2-2; the D gene is possibly TRBD1 (6 bases). The germline gives CDR1 LNHDA, CDR2 SQIVND (reference sequence). The length of the CDR3 is 15 residues. V lost 3 bases to trimming and J lost 3 bases, with 11 bases between them. The CDR3 loop is CASSIETGHTGELFF. The CDR3 DNA is TGTGCCAGTAGTATTGAGACAGGACACACCGGGGAGCTGTTTTTT. Based on the CDR3 plus reference TRBV19 and TRBJ2-2, the full variable domain is DGGITQSPKYLFRKEGQNVTLSCEQNLNHDAMYWYRQDPGQGLRLIYYSQIVNDFQKGDIAEGYSVSREKKESFPLTVTSAQKNPTAFYLCASSIETGHTGELFFGEGSRLTVL.

The chain combines TRBV9 with TRBJ2-3; tentatively, D is TRBD1 (6 bases). Germline-derived CDR1 and CDR2 are SGDLS and YYNGEE. The CDR3 loop spans 16 amino acids. Trimming pared 0 bases from V and 4 bases from J, leaving 15 bases between. Here the CDR3 reads CASSVASGRQADTQYF. The CDR3, as DNA: TGTGCCAGCAGCGTAGCTTCTGGCAGACAGGCAGATACGCAGTATTTT.

The gene calls are TRBV30 and TRBJ1-5; possibly TRBD1 for D (5 bases). The CDR3 has 13 amino acids. The germline V and J ends were trimmed by 2 bases and 7 bases, with 12 bases remaining between them. The germline V gene encodes CDR1 GTSNPN and CDR2 SVGIG (reference sequence). Here the CDR3 DNA reads TGTGCCTGGAGTCGGGGGGACGGGCAGCCCCAGCATTTT. It translates to CAWSRGDGQPQHF.

V usage is TRBV7-6 and J usage is TRBJ2-6; no definite D call. Germline assignment: CDR1 SGHVS and CDR2 FNYEAQ. CDR3 size: 16 residues. Trimming removed 1 base at V and 1 base at J, with 8 bases between. The CDR3 reads CASSLGFPSGANVLTF. In DNA form, the CDR3 reads TGTGCCAGCAGCTTAGGGTTCCCATCTGGGGCCAACGTCCTGACTTTC.

The chain carries TRBV5-1 and TRBJ2-7, with 8 bases that match TRBD1. V gave up 6 bases and J gave up 5 bases; unmatched junction bases: 10. Germline V gene sequence: CDR1 SGHRS, CDR2 YFSETQ. This CDR3 contains 14 residues. CDR3 residues: CASTLSAGGDEQYF. Here the CDR3 DNA reads TGCGCCAGCACCCTCTCGGCAGGGGGCGACGAGCAGTACTTC.